The clone carrying this T cell receptor beta chain was counted only a few times. Its matching antigen is unknown. This sample was included in a study of CD8 T cells in ankylosing spondylitis. Findings and limits, study-wide: A TCR beta motif of about 8 highly homologous variants appeared characteristic of ankylosing spondylitis blood.

Germline loops: CDR1 KGHSH, CDR2 LQKENI. CDR3 length: 15 residues. V was shortened by 1 base and J by 0 bases, with 10 bases between the two germline ends. Via MiXCR, TCRdb re-called the 5' RACE reads, giving one row per CDR3 protein. The repertoire consists of approximately 520,000 distinct CDR3 sequences, with under 5.5% occurring once and the leading ten covering around 3.5%. The specimen was blood, either unsorted or a sorted T cell fraction (not recorded which). The chain recombines TRBV18 with TRBJ2-7, with unresolved D. This TCR came from a male donor with ankylosing spondylitis. The CDR3 DNA sequence: TGTGCCAGCTCACCACGGGCGTGGGGCTCCTACGAGCAGTACTTC. Translation gives CASSPRAWGSYEQYF.